The rows below give T cell receptor beta chains drawn from one sample of a study of blood T cells in healthy people across ages. TCRdb independently ran MiXCR on the 5' RACE reads; one entry per CDR3 protein. The repertoire holds approximately 1,000,000 distinct CDR3 sequences, with 40% to 45% as singletons. Specimen: blood. These receptors were collected from an older woman in good health. The CDR3 runs from the conserved cysteine through the conserved F or W. The D gene is left open where the match is weak. The listing skips clone size in some rows; elsewhere it reads once, few, many or a size class.

abundance: -; v_gene: TRBV5-1; d_gene: TRBD2; j_gene: TRBJ2-7; CDR3nt: TGCGCCAGCAGCCCGGGACTAGCGGGAGGGGACCCCTACGAGCAGTACTTC; CDR3aa: CASSPGLAGGDPYEQYF
abundance: many; v_gene: TRBV28; d_gene: TRBD2; j_gene: TRBJ2-1; CDR3nt: TGTGCCAGCAGTAGTTCTAGCGGGAGGGGCAATGAGCAGTTCTTC; CDR3aa: CASSSSSGRGNEQFF
abundance: few; v_gene: TRBV9; d_gene: -; j_gene: TRBJ2-7; CDR3nt: TGTGCCAGCAGCCCGAACTCGAGGTCCTACGAGCAGTACTTC; CDR3aa: CASSPNSRSYEQYF
abundance: -; v_gene: TRBV7-9; d_gene: TRBD2; j_gene: TRBJ2-5; CDR3nt: TGTGCCAGCAGCTTAGCCGGGACTAGCGGGCTGGAGACCCAGTACTTC; CDR3aa: CASSLAGTSGLETQYF
abundance: -; v_gene: TRBV12-3/TRBV12-4; d_gene: TRBD1; j_gene: TRBJ2-5; CDR3nt: TGTGCCGGCAGTTCTCCACAGGGGACGGAGACCCAGTACTTC; CDR3aa: CAGSSPQGTETQYF
abundance: few; v_gene: TRBV29-1; d_gene: -; j_gene: TRBJ2-6; CDR3nt: TGCAGCGTTGAAGTCCTTGGGGCCAACGTCCTGACTTTC; CDR3aa: CSVEVLGANVLTF
abundance: -; v_gene: TRBV14; d_gene: -; j_gene: TRBJ2-3; CDR3nt: TGTGCCAGCAGCCAAGTATTCGGGGCGGTGGATGATACGCAGTATTTT; CDR3aa: CASSQVFGAVDDTQYF
abundance: -; v_gene: TRBV5-1; d_gene: TRBD1; j_gene: TRBJ1-1; CDR3nt: TGCGCCAGCAGCCCAACAGGGGCTCAGAGCACTGAAGCTTTCTTT; CDR3aa: CASSPTGAQSTEAFF
abundance: -; v_gene: TRBV7-2; d_gene: -; j_gene: TRBJ1-2; CDR3nt: TGTGCCAGCAACCCCCGACCGAGAGACTATGGCTACATCTTC; CDR3aa: CASNPRPRDYGYIF
abundance: -; v_gene: TRBV12-3/TRBV12-4; d_gene: -; j_gene: TRBJ1-5; CDR3nt: TGTGCCAGCAGTCAAGGACAGATGAATCAGCCCCAGCATTTT; CDR3aa: CASSQGQMNQPQHF
abundance: -; v_gene: TRBV7-2; d_gene: -; j_gene: TRBJ1-1; CDR3nt: TGTGCCAGCAGACATAGCGGCAGGGACACTGAAGCTTTCTTT; CDR3aa: CASRHSGRDTEAFF
abundance: few; v_gene: TRBV7-2; d_gene: TRBD2; j_gene: TRBJ2-1; CDR3nt: TGTGCCAGCAAGGGCGGGAGTAGCTCCTACAATGAGCAGTTCTTC; CDR3aa: CASKGGSSSYNEQFF
abundance: -; v_gene: TRBV20-1; d_gene: -; j_gene: TRBJ2-1; CDR3nt: TGCAGTGCTAGGTGGCTAGCTTACAATGAGCAGTTCTTC; CDR3aa: CSARWLAYNEQFF
abundance: few; v_gene: TRBV20-1; d_gene: -; j_gene: TRBJ1-2; CDR3nt: TGCAGTGCCCTGGACAGCTTCTTGGGCTATGGCTACACCTTC; CDR3aa: CSALDSFLGYGYTF
abundance: few; v_gene: TRBV11-3; d_gene: -; j_gene: TRBJ2-1; CDR3nt: TGTGCCAGCAGCTTTTCCAGACTAGAGCAGTTCTTC; CDR3aa: CASSFSRLEQFF
abundance: -; v_gene: TRBV6-6; d_gene: -; j_gene: TRBJ2-7; CDR3nt: TGTGCCAGCAGTCCGGGAGCCCGCTACGAGCAGTACTTC; CDR3aa: CASSPGARYEQYF